This paragraph covers one TCR beta chain sequence. Its antigen is currently unknown. This entry comes from a study of PD-1 blockade in classical Hodgkin lymphoma. Points from the study as a whole: Baseline TCR diversity was reportedly lower in newly diagnosed patients than healthy donors.

Assay: immunoSEQ multiplex PCR; the TCRdb copy retains only in-frame clones and omits some. The sample yields 50,000 or so clones, roughly 73% seen once. Every patient was affected by relapse after autologous stem cell transplantation, while exposure to brentuximab vedotin was not uniform. This clonotype was sampled from a human donor with classical Hodgkin lymphoma. Sequencing was performed on peripheral blood mononuclear cells (PBMCs), taken before the second cycle of nivolumab.

CDR3 nucleotides: TGTGCCAGCAGTTCGGACTCACCGGAGGATCTAGGAAAACTGTTTTTT. It translates to CASSSDSPEDLGKLFF. J is TRBJ1-4 and V is TRBV6-5; no reliable D call. The V end lost 4 bases, the J end lost 10 bases, and 22 bases lay between the germline ends. The germline CDR1 and CDR2 sequences are MNHEY and SVGAGI. CDR3 length: 16 amino acids.